The 5 T cell receptor beta chains in this list originate from one sample, sequenced in a study of blood T cell repertoires in COVID-19. Data came from immunoSEQ multiplex PCR; TCRdb stores just in-frame clones and leaves some out. This repertoire shows 260,000 or so clones, over 75% found once; its top ten account for roughly 16%. Input material: PBMCs or T cells enriched from blood (not recorded which). The receptors were gathered from a man between 18 and 29 years old who had recovered from COVID-19.

The chain couples TRBV5-1 to TRBJ1-6, with TRBD1 matching over 7 bases. With 1 base clipped from V and 9 bases from J, the junction kept 19 bases outside the gene matches. CDR3 length: 19 amino acids. The germline V gene has CDR1 SGHRS and CDR2 YFSETQ. The CDR3: CASSLTGISTGSRGSPLHF. The CDR3 nucleotides are TGCGCCAGCAGCTTGACCGGGATTTCGACAGGGAGTCGGGGTTCACCCCTCCACTTT.

The V call is TRBV4-2, the J call TRBJ2-3, with 13 bases that match TRBD2. This CDR3 spans 17 amino acids. Germline CDR1 and CDR2: LGHNA and YNFKEQ. V shed 3 bases, J shed 4 bases, and the junction held 7 bases outside the gene matches. The CDR3 is CASSQATSGGPADTQYF. The DNA for the CDR3 is TGTGCCAGCAGCCAGGCGACTAGCGGGGGGCCGGCAGATACGCAGTATTTT.

The V and J genes are TRBV19 and TRBJ2-3, with D maybe TRBD1 (5 bases). Per germline, CDR1 LNHDA and CDR2 SQIVND (reference sequence). There are 15 residues in the CDR3. V was cut by 2 bases and J by 7 bases, with 16 bases left in between. The CDR3 DNA sequence: TGTGCCAGTAGTATACTAGGGGAAGGGAAGAATACGCAGTATTTT. As protein: CASSILGEGKNTQYF.

The chain is built from TRBV28 and TRBJ1-6, with TRBD1 matching over 9 bases. The CDR3 has 19 amino acids. The germline V gene encodes CDR1 MDHEN and CDR2 SYDVKM. Trimming at V came to 6 bases and at J to 0 bases, leaving 12 bases not matched to a gene. As DNA, the CDR3 is TGTGCCAGCAGGAGGGGACAGGGCCTTCTGAGCTCCTATAATTCACCCCTCCACTTT. Translated: CASRRGQGLLSSYNSPLHF.

V is TRBV25-1 and J is TRBJ1-2; D may be TRBD1 (5 bases). Germline CDR1 is MGHDK and CDR2 is SYGVNS. The germline V and J ends were trimmed by 5 bases and 5 bases, with 21 bases remaining between them. The CDR3 is 16 amino acids. CDR3 amino acids: CASSPGGGRIRYGYTF. CDR3 sequence (DNA): TGTGCCAGCAGTCCCGGGGGGGGGAGGATTCGGTATGGCTACACCTTC.